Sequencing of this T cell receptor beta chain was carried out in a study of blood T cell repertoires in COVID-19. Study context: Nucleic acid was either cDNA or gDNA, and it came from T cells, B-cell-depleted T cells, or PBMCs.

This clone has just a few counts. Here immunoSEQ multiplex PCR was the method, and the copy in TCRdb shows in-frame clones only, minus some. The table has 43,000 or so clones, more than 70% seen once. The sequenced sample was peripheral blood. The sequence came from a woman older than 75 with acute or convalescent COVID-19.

CDR3 loop: CASSLTGPRIFYGYTF. CDR3 nucleotides: TGTGCCAGCAGCTTAACAGGGCCCAGAATATTCTATGGCTACACCTTC. The chain joins TRBV7-9 to TRBJ1-2; D perhaps matches TRBD1 (6 bases). Trimming removed 2 bases at V and 4 bases at J, with 17 bases between. Germline values: CDR1 SEHNR, CDR2 FQNEAQ (reference sequence). CDR3 length equals 16 residues.